The 24 T cell receptor beta chains presented below share a single source sample, sequenced in a study of PD-L1 blockade in urothelial cancer. Produced via immunoSEQ multiplex PCR; TCRdb's table is partial and in-frame only. The data hold about 130,000 clones, with around 86% observed a single time. Time point defined: peripheral blood 6 weeks after treatment start. The specimen was PBMCs, collected around atezolizumab (anti-PD-L1) treatment. The origin of the receptors is a man aged 50 to 59 with urothelial cancer.

V is TRBV4-2 and J is TRBJ2-7, with 10 bases fitting TRBD1. From germline, CDR1 is LGHNA and CDR2 YNFKEQ. This CDR3 has 19 amino acids. The junction had 14 bases not matched to a gene; V was cut back by 3 bases and J by 0 bases. CDR3 sequence reads: CASSQQPRAGTGVSYEQYF. The CDR3 bases are TGTGCCAGCAGCCAGCAGCCAAGAGCCGGGACAGGGGTCTCCTACGAGCAGTACTTC.

The V gene is TRBV29-1, the J gene TRBJ2-7; 10 bases fit TRBD2. In germline, CDR1 is SQVTM, CDR2 ANQGSEA. This CDR3 comprises 15 residues. Trimming took 2 bases from V and 2 from J; bases not matched to a gene: 6. CDR3 protein: CSVETAGGPTYEQYF. The CDR3 DNA reads TGCAGCGTTGAAACAGCGGGAGGGCCGACCTACGAGCAGTACTTC.

The genes are TRBV15 and TRBJ1-5; 8 positions agree with TRBD1. CDR3 length: 14 residues. Germline V gives CDR1 LNHNV, CDR2 YYDKDF (reference sequence). V was clipped by 9 bases and J by 4 bases; unmatched bases: 8. This chain's CDR3 is CATEEDRANQPQHF. CDR3 DNA sequence: TGTGCCACTGAGGAGGACAGGGCAAATCAGCCCCAGCATTTT. The complete variable domain, with remaining parts taken from reference TRBV15 and TRBJ1-5, reads DAMVIQNPRYQVTQFGKPVTLSCSQTLNHNVMYWYQQKSSQAPKLLFHYYDKDFNNEADTPDNFQSRRPNTSFCFLDIRSPGLGDTAMYLCATEEDRANQPQHFGDGTRLSIL.

This sequence joins TRBV11-2 and TRBJ2-7, with a weak D call TRBD2 (6 bases). The CDR3 covers 14 residues. CDR1 and CDR2 (germline): SGHAT, FQNNGV. The V and J ends lost 7 bases and 0 bases respectively, with 13 bases between them. The CDR3 DNA reads as TGTGCCAGCACCGTCCTAGCGTACTCCTACGAGCAGTACTTC. Residues: CASTVLAYSYEQYF.

The chain uses TRBV7-8 and TRBJ2-5, with 7 bases aligning to TRBD1. Trimming removed 6 bases from V and 8 bases from J; junction bases left unmatched: 12. The CDR3 is 14 amino acids. Germline-derived CDR1 and CDR2 are SGHVS and FQNEAQ. The CDR3 nucleotides are TGTGCCAGCAGGGGAGTGGGGACAGCCGGCACCCAGTACTTC. Its translation: CASRGVGTAGTQYF.

J is TRBJ2-1 and V is TRBV19; D is ambiguous. Trimming cost V 2 bases and J 4 bases, with 12 bases left between them. CDR3 size: 15 residues. Germline values: CDR1 LNHDA, CDR2 SQIVND (reference sequence). CDR3: CASSITPPLYNEQFF. CDR3 in DNA: TGTGCCAGTAGTATAACGCCGCCGCTATACAATGAGCAGTTCTTC.

The chain has TRBV6-1 and TRBJ1-4, with D unclear. This CDR3 region has 13 residues. Germline loops: CDR1 MNHNS, CDR2 SASEGT. V lost 2 bases and J 8 bases, leaving 9 bases between the germline ends. The CDR3 here is CASSEIHGEKLFF. CDR3 DNA: TGTGCCAGCAGTGAAATCCACGGGGAAAAACTGTTTTTT.

This clone was counted only a few times. This sequence joins TRBV19 and TRBJ1-1, with D unresolved. The CDR3 covers 11 residues. V lost 5 bases and J 3 bases, leaving 4 bases between the germline ends. CDR1 and CDR2 from the germline V gene are LNHDA and SQIVND (reference sequence). CDR3 coding DNA: TGTGCCAGTAGTCTCTACACTGAAGCTTTCTTT. Translation: CASSLYTEAFF.

The chain carries TRBV9 and TRBJ2-2; the D gene is possibly TRBD2 (6 bases). CDR1 is SGDLS, CDR2 YYNGEE, per germline. The CDR3 spans 15 residues. V was clipped by 0 bases and J by 7 bases, with 13 bases between them. The CDR3, as DNA: TGTGCCAGCAGCGTAGATACCGGGAGCTACGGGGAGCTGTTTTTT. Protein product: CASSVDTGSYGELFF.

J is TRBJ2-7 and V is TRBV7-2; D is perhaps TRBD2 (6 bases). Germline V gene data show CDR1 as SGHTA and CDR2 as FQGNSA. The CDR3 contains 15 residues. V was pared by 1 base and J by 2 bases, with 12 bases between. CDR3 in DNA: TGTGCCAGCAGCTTAGTGGCGGGACCTACCTACGAGCAGTACTTC. Its protein is CASSLVAGPTYEQYF.

The rearrangement links TRBV12-2 to TRBJ2-2; TRBD2 reflects the table's D call only, with no check against the DNA. TRBV12-2 is a documented pseudogene. This CDR3 has 18 amino acids. Here the CDR3 reads CASRLPVSGGANTGELFF. CDR3 sequence (DNA): TGTGCAAGTCGCTTACCAGTTTCTGGCGGGGCGAACACCGGGGAGCTGTTTTTT.

The chain combines TRBV21-1 with TRBJ1-5. TRBV21-1 is termed a pseudogene. This CDR3 contains 16 residues. The CDR3 is CASSSKLGGSNQPQHF. CDR3 sequence (DNA): TGTGCCAGCAGCTCCAAACTGGGGGGAAGCAATCAGCCCCAGCATTTT.

This sequence joins TRBV21-1 and TRBJ2-5; the DNA was not used to check the table's D call, TRBD1. TRBV21-1 has pseudogene status. This CDR3 is built from 15 residues. CDR3 in DNA: TGTGCCAGCAGCAATGTCGACAGGGAACAAGAGACCCAGTACTTC. The encoded protein is CASSNVDREQETQYF.

This rearrangement joins TRBV14 to TRBJ2-7; TRBD1 matches at 8 bases. This CDR3 is 13 amino acids long. Trimming took 2 bases from V and 5 from J; bases not matched to a gene: 2. Per the germline V gene, CDR1 is SGHDN and CDR2 is FVKESK. Here the CDR3 reads CASSQTRGHEQYF. DNA for the CDR3: TGTGCCAGCAGCCAAACCAGGGGGCACGAGCAGTACTTC.

The chain recombines TRBV7-9 with TRBJ1-2; TRBD1 matches at 8 bases. The CDR3 runs 14 residues. V lost 5 bases and J lost 2; bases outside the gene matches: 4. CDR1 and CDR2 (germline): SEHNR, FQNEAQ (reference sequence). The CDR3 reads CASSPRQGNYGYTF. The DNA of the CDR3 is TGTGCCAGCAGCCCCAGACAGGGGAACTATGGCTACACCTTC.

The chain links TRBV28 to TRBJ2-2; no firm D call. Per the germline V gene, CDR1 is MDHEN and CDR2 is SYDVKM. Between the trimmed V and J ends, which lost 6 bases and 4 bases, there was a span of 9 bases. CDR3 length equals 13 residues. The DNA for the CDR3 is TGTGCCAGCAGAACAGAGTTCACCGGGGAGCTGTTTTTT. It codes for CASRTEFTGELFF.

The CDR3 loop is CASRPRGQGNQPQHF. As DNA, the CDR3 is TGTGCCAGTAGGCCGAGAGGGCAGGGCAATCAGCCCCAGCATTTT. This chain uses TRBV19 with TRBJ1-5; D call uncertain. Germline CDR1 LNHDA, CDR2 SQIVND (reference sequence). This CDR3 has 15 amino acids. Trimming took 6 bases from V and 2 from J, leaving 14 bases between them. Together with reference TRBV19 and TRBJ1-5, the CDR3 gives the full variable domain: DGGITQSPKYLFRKEGQNVTLSCEQNLNHDAMYWYRQDPGQGLRLIYYSQIVNDFQKGDIAEGYSVSREKKESFPLTVTSAQKNPTAFYLCASRPRGQGNQPQHFGDGTRLSIL.

V gene TRBV9 combines with J gene TRBJ2-7; possible D gene TRBD1, 6 bases. CDR3 length equals 14 residues. CDR1 and CDR2 (germline): SGDLS, YYNGEE. Trimming cost V 0 bases and J 2 bases, with 9 bases left between them. CDR3 bases: TGTGCCAGCAGCGTAGACGGGGACACCTACGAGCAGTACTTC. It translates to CASSVDGDTYEQYF.

The rearrangement uses TRBV28 and TRBJ1-5; perhaps TRBD1 as D (5 bases). This CDR3 spans 14 amino acids. V dropped 1 base and J dropped 2 bases, with 6 bases sitting between them. Per germline, CDR1 MDHEN and CDR2 SYDVKM. The CDR3 nucleotides are TGTGCCAGCAGTTTATCCAGGGGCAATCAGCCCCAGCATTTT. Its translation: CASSLSRGNQPQHF.

The V gene is TRBV7-2, the J gene TRBJ2-6; 9 positions agree with TRBD1. The CDR3 has 17 residues. CDR1 SGHTA and CDR2 FQGNSA come from the germline V gene. The V gene end was trimmed by 5 bases and the J gene end by 1 base; junction bases not matched to a gene: 6. The CDR3 loop is CASSPRDRASGANVLTF. DNA for the CDR3: TGTGCCAGCAGCCCCCGGGACAGGGCTTCTGGGGCCAACGTCCTGACTTTC.

The chain is built from TRBV4-1 and TRBJ2-7; the match to TRBD2 covers 11 bases. V dropped 2 bases and J dropped 3; count of bases not matched to a gene: 3. Looked up from germline, CDR1 is MGHRA and CDR2 is YSYEKL. The CDR3 totals 15 residues. For the CDR3, the DNA is TGCGCCAGCAGCCAAATAGCGGGAGGGGGCTACGAGCAGTACTTC. Protein: CASSQIAGGGYEQYF.

The V gene is TRBV27, the J gene TRBJ1-6, with D possibly matching TRBD1 (5 bases). CDR1 MNHEY and CDR2 SMNVEV come from the germline V gene (reference sequence). Trimming pared 1 base from V and 5 bases from J, leaving 15 bases between. This CDR3 region has 17 residues. The CDR3 sequence: CASSLFYGAGNNSPLHF. CDR3 bases: TGTGCCAGCAGTTTATTTTATGGGGCAGGGAATAATTCACCCCTCCACTTT.

This clone was seen once. The V gene is TRBV7-8, the J gene TRBJ1-5, with D perhaps TRBD1 (6 bases). Germline loops: CDR1 SGHVS, CDR2 FQNEAQ. The V end was cut by 1 base, the J end by 3 bases, with 10 bases between. The CDR3 is 15 amino acids. CDR3 in amino acids: CASSLETGYNQPQHF. The CDR3 DNA reads as TGTGCCAGCAGCTTAGAAACAGGGTACAATCAGCCCCAGCATTTT.

The chain recombines TRBV6-1 with TRBJ2-1; maybe TRBD1 (5 bases). The CDR3 runs 16 residues. CDR1 MNHNS and CDR2 SASEGT come from the germline V gene. The V gene lost 2 bases and the J gene lost 1 base, with 12 bases spanning the gap. CDR3 coding DNA: TGTGCCAGCAGTGAAAACGCTGCAGGGTCCTACAATGAGCAGTTCTTC. Its translation is CASSENAAGSYNEQFF.